Listed here is a single T cell receptor beta chain. These data come from a study of blood T cell repertoires in COVID-19. As for the study in general: Some COVID-19 samples were acute and others convalescent; all came from the United States, Italy and Spain. PBMCs, B-cell-depleted T cells, or T cells were the source of the cDNA or gDNA that made up the material.

CDR3 length: 16 residues. Germline lookup yields CDR1 SGHRS and CDR2 YFSETQ. V lost 5 bases, J lost 0 bases, and 4 bases stayed unmatched. As originally analysed: Estimation of nucleated cell counts was performed using reference gene primer amplification. Clones were read by immunoSEQ multiplex PCR, and TCRdb kept only the in-frame ones, dropping some. Clone size and the V and J calls come from that table; the DNA yielded D and trimming. The sample consists of under 100,000 clones, around 87% of them appearing once. This TCR was recovered from a male donor with acute or convalescent COVID-19. The sequenced sample consisted of peripheral blood. V usage is TRBV5-1 and J usage is TRBJ1-4; 10 bases fit TRBD1. The chain's CDR3 is CASRPGQGATNEKLFF. CDR3 in DNA: TGCGCCAGCAGACCCGGACAGGGGGCAACTAATGAAAAACTGTTTTTT.